The 23 T cell receptor beta chains given below trace back to one sample, sequenced in a study of memory CD4+ T cells and cytomegalovirus serostatus. Here immunoSEQ multiplex PCR was the method, and the copy in TCRdb shows in-frame clones only, minus some. The sample records about 48,000 clones, around 80% being singletons. Single viable CD3+CD4+CD8-CD45RO+ cells were sorted as the memory CD4+ T cells. The sample comprised memory CD4+ T cells from blood. Receptors originate from an adult in good health and CMV-seronegative.

This clone appeared once. This chain connects TRBV2 to TRBJ2-7, with D unresolved. Germline values: CDR1 SNHLY, CDR2 FYNNEI. The CDR3 has 11 amino acids. The V end lost 1 base, the J end lost 12 bases, and 10 bases lay between the germline ends. CDR3: CASSEVQGRYF. The CDR3 coding sequence is TGTGCCAGCAGTGAAGTCCAAGGGCGGTACTTC.

This clone is labeled as medium-sized. The genes are TRBV7-9 and TRBJ1-1, with D possibly being TRBD1 (5 bases). CDR3 size: 14 residues. V shed 5 bases and J shed 7 bases, with 17 bases lying between them. Germline V lookup: CDR1 SEHNR, CDR2 FQNEAQ (reference sequence). CDR3 sequence (DNA): TGTGCCAGCAGCAGGGAGGCGGCAGGGAGTGAAGCTTTCTTT. Its translation: CASSREAAGSEAFF.

The chain combines TRBV18 with TRBJ2-3; a weak D match, TRBD1 (5 bases). Per the germline V gene, CDR1 is KGHSH and CDR2 is LQKENI. Deletions cut 6 bases from V and 2 bases from J, with 12 bases between. This CDR3 has 14 residues. CDR3 in amino acids: CASSWAGYTDTQYF. In nucleotides, the CDR3 is TGTGCCAGCTCCTGGGCAGGGTACACAGATACGCAGTATTTT. The variable domain in full, with the rest retrieved from reference TRBV18 and TRBJ2-3, is NAGVMQNPRHLVRRRGQEARLRCSPMKGHSHVYWYRQLPEEGLKFMVYLQKENIIDESGMPKERFSAEFPKEGPSILRIQQVVRGDSAAYFCASSWAGYTDTQYFGPGTRLTVL.

This chain joins TRBV7-6 and TRBJ1-1; no firm D call. The CDR3 runs 14 residues. Trimming stripped 3 bases from V and 4 bases from J, with 12 bases between. CDR1 and CDR2 (germline): SGHVS, FNYEAQ. The CDR3 loop reads CASSFGQKGTEAFF. CDR3 DNA: TGTGCCAGCAGCTTCGGGCAGAAGGGCACTGAAGCTTTCTTT.

The chain has TRBV15 and TRBJ2-2; 7 bases fit TRBD2. V lost 0 bases, J lost 7 bases, and 5 bases stayed unmatched. The CDR3 has 15 residues. Germline lookup yields CDR1 LNHNV and CDR2 YYDKDF (reference sequence). DNA of the CDR3: TGTGCCACCAGCAGAGACGGTGGGACTAACGGGGAGCTGTTTTTT. Translating gives CATSRDGGTNGELFF.

The rearrangement links TRBV19 to TRBJ1-1; the D gene is possibly TRBD1 (6 bases). The CDR3 length is 13 residues. Germline lookup yields CDR1 LNHDA and CDR2 SQIVND (reference sequence). Trimming removed 2 bases at V and 4 bases at J, with 8 bases between. CDR3 residues: CASSIRGGTEAFF. The CDR3 DNA sequence: TGTGCCAGTAGTATAAGGGGGGGCACTGAAGCTTTCTTT.

The chain links TRBV7-2 to TRBJ2-1; 11 nucleotides line up with TRBD2. Per the germline V gene, CDR1 is SGHTA and CDR2 is FQGNSA. The CDR3 contains 16 residues. After removal of 5 bases from V and 3 bases from J, the junction contained 6 bases not matched to a gene. The CDR3 sequence: CASSDRLAGNYNEQFF. CDR3 coding DNA: TGTGCCAGCAGCGATCGACTAGCGGGGAACTACAATGAGCAGTTCTTC.

The gene calls are TRBV7-9 and TRBJ2-6; D unclear. Trimming pared 5 bases from V and 1 base from J, leaving 12 bases between. This CDR3 spans 16 amino acids. CDR1 is SEHNR, CDR2 FQNEAQ, per germline (reference sequence). Here the CDR3 DNA reads TGTGCCAGCAGCCCCACGAGCCCTTCTGGGGCCAACGTCCTGACTTTC. Translated: CASSPTSPSGANVLTF.

This chain connects TRBV5-1 to TRBJ2-2; D may be TRBD1 (5 bases). The ends were cut back, 5 bases at V and 0 bases at J, with 11 bases in the middle. Per the germline V gene, CDR1 is SGHRS and CDR2 is YFSETQ. This CDR3 has 15 amino acids. The CDR3 sequence is CASSWGPSNTGELFF. CDR3 nucleotide sequence: TGCGCCAGCAGTTGGGGCCCTTCGAACACCGGGGAGCTGTTTTTT.

The chain links TRBV11-2 to TRBJ2-5, with TRBD1 matching 7 bases. Germline loops: CDR1 SGHAT, CDR2 FQNNGV. The CDR3 runs to 15 residues. The ends lost 2 bases at V and 4 bases at J; junction bases unmatched: 7. The CDR3: CASSLSGTVTETQYF. In DNA, the CDR3 is TGTGCCAGCAGCTTATCTGGGACAGTGACAGAGACCCAGTACTTC. Full variable domain (outside the CDR3, taken from reference TRBV11-2 and TRBJ2-5): EAGVAQSPRYKIIEKRQSVAFWCNPISGHATLYWYQQILGQGPKLLIQFQNNGVVDDSQLPKDRFSAERLKGVDSTLKIQPAKLEDSAVYLCASSLSGTVTETQYFGPGTRLLVL.

This chain links TRBV5-6 with TRBJ2-7; 9 bases fit TRBD2. CDR3 length: 14 residues. Germline V gene sequence: CDR1 SGHDT, CDR2 YYEEEE. V lost 0 bases, J lost 6 bases, and 4 bases stayed unmatched. CDR3 coding DNA: TGTGCCAGCAGCTTGGTTAGCGGGAGAGGCGAGCAGTACTTC. Protein sequence: CASSLVSGRGEQYF.

The genes are TRBV28 and TRBJ2-5; either TRBD1 or TRBD2 may supply D (5 bases each). V was clipped by 4 bases and J by 5 bases, with 14 bases between them. Germline values: CDR1 MDHEN, CDR2 SYDVKM. The CDR3 length is 14 residues. CDR3 DNA sequence: TGTGCCAGCAGTTCGGGACGGCGCCGGGAGACCCAGTACTTC. It codes for CASSSGRRRETQYF.

The rearrangement uses TRBV7-8 and TRBJ1-1, with 7 nucleotides matching TRBD1. The CDR3 is 13 residues long. Germline loops: CDR1 SGHVS, CDR2 FQNEAQ. V shed 4 bases, J shed 5 bases, and the junction held 4 bases outside the gene matches. DNA of the CDR3: TGTGCCAGCAGCTCTTTACAGGGGACTGAAGCTTTCTTT. The encoded protein is CASSSLQGTEAFF.

The chain recombines TRBV29-1 with TRBJ2-3; no reliable D call. The germline V gene encodes CDR1 SQVTM and CDR2 ANQGSEA. There are 14 residues in the CDR3. V lost 4 bases to trimming and J lost 1 base, with 12 bases between them. CDR3 DNA: TGCAGCGTTGCCTTGGTAAGGGGCACAGATACGCAGTATTTT. It yields the protein CSVALVRGTDTQYF.

This clone was seen only a few times. This chain links TRBV30 with TRBJ2-7; TRBD1 matches at 7 bases. J gave up 2 bases and V 2 bases, and 6 bases lay outside the gene matches. Per germline, CDR1 GTSNPN and CDR2 SVGIG (reference sequence). The CDR3 is made up of 14 amino acids. This chain's CDR3 is CAWSPAGGTYEQYF. The CDR3 DNA follows: TGTGCCTGGAGTCCCGCAGGGGGAACCTACGAGCAGTACTTC.

V gene TRBV2 combines with J gene TRBJ1-2; D might be TRBD1 (5 bases). Trimming left V 2 bases short and J 9 bases short, with 16 bases between. The CDR3 runs to 14 residues. The germline gives CDR1 SNHLY, CDR2 FYNNEI. As DNA, the CDR3 is TGTGCCAGCAGTGAAATGGGGGTGCGGGGGAGCTACACCTTC. Amino acid sequence: CASSEMGVRGSYTF.

The chain joins TRBV2 to TRBJ1-3; 8 nucleotides agree with TRBD1. This CDR3 has 15 amino acids. J gave up 5 bases and V 5 bases, and 8 bases lay outside the gene matches. Germline lookup yields CDR1 SNHLY and CDR2 FYNNEI. The CDR3 DNA reads as TGTGCCAGCAGTCCTTTGCGACAGGGGAGAAACACCATATATTTT. Its translation is CASSPLRQGRNTIYF.

The chain combines TRBV30 with TRBJ2-1; 7 bases align to TRBD2. Germline V gene lookup returns CDR1 GTSNPN and CDR2 SVGIG (reference sequence). The CDR3 sequence is 15 residues long. V shed 2 bases and J 4 bases; nucleotides not matched to a gene: 8. The CDR3 protein is CAWSSGGRAYNEQFF. CDR3 bases: TGTGCCTGGAGTTCTGGAGGGAGGGCTTACAATGAGCAGTTCTTC.

The V call is TRBV28, the J call TRBJ2-6; D unresolved. This CDR3 contains 16 residues. Deletions cut 7 bases from V and 4 bases from J, with 17 bases between. Germline V gene data show CDR1 as MDHEN and CDR2 as SYDVKM. CDR3 DNA: TGTGCCAGCAACCCTGCCCTGGGGTACGGGGCCAACGTCCTGACTTTC. Translating it yields CASNPALGYGANVLTF.

The chain uses TRBV5-6 and TRBJ2-3, with D tentatively TRBD1 (5 bases). V lost 0 bases and J lost 1, with 9 bases in between. The CDR3 covers 15 residues. Germline assignment: CDR1 SGHDT and CDR2 YYEEEE. The CDR3 protein is CASSLGGRGTDTQYF. The CDR3 coding sequence is TGTGCCAGCAGCTTGGGGGGCAGGGGCACAGATACGCAGTATTTT. The variable domain in full, with the rest retrieved from reference TRBV5-6 and TRBJ2-3, is DAGVTQSPTHLIKTRGQQVTLRCSPKSGHDTVSWYQQALGQGPQFIFQYYEEEERQRGNFPDRFSGHQFPNYSSELNVNALLLGDSALYLCASSLGGRGTDTQYFGPGTRLTVL.

This chain joins TRBV5-6 and TRBJ2-4; the D gene is possibly TRBD1 (6 bases). V was trimmed by 4 bases and J by 0 bases, leaving 14 bases between them. CDR3 length: 16 residues. Germline V gene data show CDR1 as SGHDT and CDR2 as YYEEEE. The CDR3: CASSSRTVLAKNIQYF. The DNA of the CDR3 is TGTGCCAGCAGCAGCAGGACAGTACTAGCCAAAAACATTCAGTACTTC.

This chain links TRBV2 with TRBJ2-7; 10 bases match TRBD2. This CDR3 has 16 residues. Germline V gene data show CDR1 as SNHLY and CDR2 as FYNNEI. Losses at the gene ends were 4 bases for V and 3 bases for J; bases not matched to a gene: 9. This CDR3 reads CASSARPSGRDYEQYF. The CDR3 DNA follows: TGTGCCAGCAGTGCCCGCCCTAGCGGGAGAGACTACGAGCAGTACTTC.

V usage is TRBV18 and J usage is TRBJ2-2; D gene unclear. Germline CDR1 reads KGHSH; CDR2 reads LQKENI. This CDR3 has 12 amino acids. Trimming stripped 0 bases from V and 5 bases from J, with 1 base between. CDR3 region: CASSPPTGELFF. DNA of the CDR3: TGTGCCAGCTCACCACCGACCGGGGAGCTGTTTTTT.